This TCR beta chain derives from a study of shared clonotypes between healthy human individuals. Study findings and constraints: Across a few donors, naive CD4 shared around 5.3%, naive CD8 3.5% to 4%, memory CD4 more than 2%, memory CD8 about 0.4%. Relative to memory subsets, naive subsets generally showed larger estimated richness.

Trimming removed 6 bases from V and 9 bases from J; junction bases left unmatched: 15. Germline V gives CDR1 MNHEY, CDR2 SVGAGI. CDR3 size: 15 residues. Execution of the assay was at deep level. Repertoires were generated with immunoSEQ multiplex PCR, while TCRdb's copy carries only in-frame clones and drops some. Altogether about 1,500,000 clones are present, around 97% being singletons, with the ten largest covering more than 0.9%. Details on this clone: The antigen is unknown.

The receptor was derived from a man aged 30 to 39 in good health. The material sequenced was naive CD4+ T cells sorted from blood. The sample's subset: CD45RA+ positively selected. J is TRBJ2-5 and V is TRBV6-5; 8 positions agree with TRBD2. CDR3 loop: CASSPGRVQGMAQYF. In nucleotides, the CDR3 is TGTGCCAGCAGCCCCGGGAGGGTCCAGGGCATGGCCCAGTACTTC.